Listed below are T cell receptor beta chains from one sample, sequenced in a study of a mutant IDH1 vaccine in newly diagnosed glioma. Sequencing was performed with immunoSEQ multiplex PCR; in TCRdb, only in-frame clones are kept and a portion is missing. The sample yields fewer than 35,000 clones, roughly 82% seen once. The antigens for these receptors are not known. Here the sequenced sample was PBMCs, taken from a glioma patient whose treatment included an IDH1 peptide vaccine. The origin of the receptors is a man aged 50 to 59 with glioma. Both conserved end residues are part of each CDR3. The D gene is left open where the match is weak. Clone size, where shown, is once, few, many, or a class for clones that have expanded.

>.|.|TRBJ2-3|TRBV2
CASGVGRDTDTQYF
TGTGCCAGCGGCGTAGGACGGGACACAGATACGCAGTATTTT
>few|.|TRBJ2-2|TRBV11-1
CASSQTGNTGELFF
TGTGCCAGCAGCCAAACAGGGAACACCGGGGAGCTGTTTTTT
>few|TRBD1|TRBJ1-6|TRBV4-3
CASSQDPGTGRSPLHF
TGCGCCAGCAGCCAAGATCCTGGGACAGGGAGGTCACCCCTCCACTTT
>.|.|TRBJ1-4|TRBV19
CASSYRRSTVLTNEKLFF
TGTGCCAGTAGTTACCGAAGGTCAACGGTTCTGACTAATGAAAAACTGTTTTTT
>.|.|TRBJ1-1|TRBV4-1
CASSQVGAPNTEAFF
TGCGCCAGCAGCCAAGTAGGGGCCCCAAACACTGAAGCTTTCTTT
>.|TRBD2|TRBJ2-7|TRBV18
CASSPPGGGNYEQYF
TGTGCCAGCTCACCACCCGGGGGAGGGAACTACGAGCAGTACTTC
>.|.|TRBJ2-7|TRBV11-2
CASSLLDRRDTRYEQYF
TGTGCCAGCAGCTTATTAGACCGCCGGGACACTAGATACGAGCAGTACTTC
>.|.|TRBJ1-1|TRBV11-3
CASSLQTEAFF
TGTGCCAGCAGCTTACAAACTGAAGCTTTCTTT
>.|.|TRBJ1-1|TRBV4-2
CASSRGYEAFF
TGTGCCAGCAGTAGGGGGTATGAAGCTTTCTTT
>.|.|TRBJ2-2|TRBV18
CASSIQGWDTGELFF
TGTGCCAGCTCTATACAGGGATGGGACACCGGGGAGCTGTTTTTT
>.|.|TRBJ2-3|TRBV30
CAWSVLRADTQYF
TGTGCCTGGAGTGTACTGAGAGCAGATACGCAGTATTTT
>.|.|TRBJ1-2|TRBV6-1
CASSEDLGGIYGYTF
TGTGCCAGCAGTGAAGACTTGGGGGGGATCTATGGCTACACCTTC
>.|.|TRBJ1-4|TRBV25-1
CASSDLAVEEKLFF
TGTGCCAGCAGTGACTTGGCGGTGGAAGAAAAACTGTTTTTT
>few|TRBD2|TRBJ2-1|TRBV19
CASSIGSGSSYNEQFF
TGTGCCAGTAGTATAGGAAGCGGGAGCTCCTACAATGAGCAGTTCTTC
>.|.|TRBJ1-4|TRBV4-3
CASSPVAPNEKLFF
TGCGCCAGCAGCCCGGTGGCACCTAATGAAAAACTGTTTTTT
>.|.|TRBJ2-7|TRBV4-3
CASSPKGRESEQYF
TGCGCCAGCAGCCCAAAGGGCCGGGAGAGCGAGCAGTACTTC
>.|TRBD1|TRBJ2-7|TRBV5-4
CASSGGQGGYEQYF
TGTGCCAGCAGCGGGGGACAGGGAGGCTACGAGCAGTACTTC
>.|.|TRBJ1-1|TRBV10-2
CASSVQGLGRVTEAFF
TGCGCCAGCAGTGTCCAGGGGCTTGGACGTGTCACTGAAGCTTTCTTT
>.|.|TRBJ2-7|TRBV5-5
CASSSSSYEQYF
TGTGCCAGCAGCTCTAGCTCCTACGAGCAGTACTTC
>few|.|TRBJ2-7|TRBV15
CVRRAQRHSSSYEQYF
TGTGTCAGACGAGCACAAAGGCACAGCTCCTCCTACGAGCAGTACTTC
>.|.|TRBJ1-1|TRBV6-5
CASRRDNARGTEAFF
TGTGCCAGCAGGCGGGACAACGCGCGGGGGACTGAAGCTTTCTTT
>few|.|TRBJ2-5|TRBV7-2
CASATAGTQYF
TGTGCCAGCGCCACAGCAGGGACCCAGTACTTC
>.|.|TRBJ2-7|TRBV5-1
CASSFFEGSYEQYF
TGCGCCAGCAGCTTTTTTGAGGGTTCCTACGAGCAGTACTTC
>.|TRBD2|TRBJ2-2|TRBV7-2
CASSLGLGGSPGELFF
TGTGCCAGCAGCTTGGGGCTGGGAGGGTCCCCCGGGGAGCTGTTTTTT
>.|TRBD2|TRBJ2-7|TRBV5-1
CASSLIAGGLFEQYF
TGCGCCAGCAGCTTGATAGCGGGAGGCCTTTTCGAGCAGTACTTC
>.|.|TRBJ2-7|TRBV6-5
CASSYSAKTDSYEQYF
TGTGCCAGCAGTTACTCGGCTAAGACAGACTCCTACGAGCAGTACTTC
>.|TRBD2|TRBJ2-1|TRBV23-1
CASSQLGPRGSSGRVHNEQFF
TGCGCCAGCAGTCAATTGGGGCCGAGGGGCTCTAGCGGGAGGGTACACAATGAGCAGTTCTTC
>.|.|TRBJ2-7|TRBV4-1
CASSPGVSFQEQYF
TGCGCCAGCAGCCCAGGGGTTAGTTTCCAAGAGCAGTACTTC
>.|.|TRBJ1-5|TRBV11-2
CASSFNGRMQPQHF
TGTGCCAGCAGCTTCAACGGCCGTATGCAGCCCCAGCATTTT
>.|.|TRBJ1-2|TRBV20-1
CSALAFHYTF
TGCAGTGCACTAGCCTTTCACTACACCTTC
>.|.|TRBJ2-1|TRBV7-9
CASSQLQDEQFF
TGTGCCAGCAGCCAGCTACAAGATGAGCAGTTCTTC
>.|.|TRBJ2-3|TRBV19
CASSGSTSTDTQYF
TGTGCCAGTAGCGGGTCAACTAGCACAGATACGCAGTATTTT
>.|.|TRBJ2-5|TRBV7-2
CASSLEPSIGPGRSYF
TGTGCCAGCAGCTTAGAACCAAGTATAGGCCCGGGCCGGTCGTACTTC